This TCR beta chain was retrieved from a study of T cell responses to AZD1222 COVID-19 vaccine. Overall study findings and caveats: Variant regions that are unmutated are reportedly the target of nearly half of spike-specific TCRs. Repertoires were sampled only after the peak T cell response.

With respect to this clone: Its antigen remains unknown.

After removal of 6 bases from V and 5 bases from J, the junction contained 12 bases not matched to a gene. Germline assignment: CDR1 LNHDA and CDR2 SQIVND (reference sequence). CDR3 size: 15 residues. Libraries were prepared by immunoSEQ multiplex PCR; TCRdb keeps only in-frame clonotypes and omits some of them. The data show over 150,000 clones, with roughly 90% seen just once and about 1.6% held by the top ten. The chain recombines TRBV19 with TRBJ2-7; 8 bases fit TRBD1. This TCR was recovered from an adult in good health. Source: peripheral blood, taken on day 0 of AZD1222 vaccination. The CDR3 coding sequence is TGTGCCAGTAGCCAAGCCCAGGGGGCTATGAACGAGCAGTACTTC. It translates to CASSQAQGAMNEQYF.